These T cell receptor beta chains were read from a single sample in a study of CD8+ T cells in alopecia areata. The assay was immunoSEQ multiplex PCR, and TCRdb's table has in-frame clones only and misses some. The repertoire holds some 240,000 clones, with roughly 57% as singletons. The specimen was CD4+ T cells sorted from blood, collected at week 0. The receptor set was obtained from a human donor with alopecia areata. CDR3s include the opening cysteine and the closing phenylalanine or tryptophan. A D gene is named only where the DNA matches it firmly. Size tells how often a clone was seen (once, few, many) or the class of an expanded clone, and some rows leave it out.

clone_size: .; j_call: TRBJ2-1; d_call: .; v_call: TRBV30; cdr3_aa: CAWSHRVNEQFF; cdr3_nt: TGTGCCTGGAGTCACAGGGTAAATGAGCAGTTCTTC
clone_size: .; j_call: TRBJ1-2; d_call: .; v_call: TRBV10-3; cdr3_aa: CAISAGRYGYTF; cdr3_nt: TGTGCCATCAGTGCAGGAAGATATGGCTACACCTTC
clone_size: .; j_call: TRBJ1-2; d_call: .; v_call: TRBV30; cdr3_aa: CAWSNSGYGYTF; cdr3_nt: TGTGCCTGGAGTAACAGTGGGTATGGCTACACCTTC
clone_size: .; j_call: TRBJ2-1; d_call: .; v_call: TRBV2; cdr3_aa: CASKGVSPYNEQFF; cdr3_nt: TGTGCCAGCAAGGGGGTTAGTCCCTACAATGAGCAGTTCTTC
clone_size: .; j_call: TRBJ1-2; d_call: .; v_call: TRBV18; cdr3_aa: CASHYGQNYGYTF; cdr3_nt: TGTGCCAGCCACTACGGACAGAACTATGGCTACACCTTC
clone_size: .; j_call: TRBJ1-5; d_call: TRBD1; v_call: TRBV18; cdr3_aa: CASSQSRTGDSNQPQHF; cdr3_nt: TGTGCCAGCTCGCAATCTCGAACAGGGGATAGCAATCAGCCCCAGCATTTT
clone_size: .; j_call: TRBJ2-1; d_call: TRBD2; v_call: TRBV5-1; cdr3_aa: CASSLVVSGAYNEQFF; cdr3_nt: TGCGCCAGCAGCTTGGTTGTTAGCGGGGCGTACAATGAGCAGTTCTTC
clone_size: few; j_call: TRBJ1-1; d_call: TRBD1; v_call: TRBV27; cdr3_aa: CASSRTGQTEAFF; cdr3_nt: TGTGCCAGCAGTAGGACAGGACAAACTGAAGCTTTCTTT
clone_size: .; j_call: TRBJ1-5; d_call: .; v_call: TRBV29-1; cdr3_aa: CSVEDQVGQPQHF; cdr3_nt: TGCAGCGTTGAAGATCAGGTTGGTCAGCCCCAGCATTTT
clone_size: .; j_call: TRBJ2-7; d_call: .; v_call: TRBV7-9; cdr3_aa: CASSSQGYEQYF; cdr3_nt: TGTGCCAGCAGCTCCCAGGGATACGAGCAGTACTTC
clone_size: .; j_call: TRBJ2-2; d_call: .; v_call: TRBV6-5; cdr3_aa: CASSSPVQGRAGELFF; cdr3_nt: TGTGCCAGCAGTTCACCGGTCCAGGGTCGGGCCGGGGAGCTGTTTTTT
clone_size: .; j_call: TRBJ1-2; d_call: .; v_call: TRBV9; cdr3_aa: CASSAISRLGFYGYTF; cdr3_nt: TGTGCCAGCAGCGCCATCAGCCGCCTCGGGTTCTATGGCTACACCTTC
clone_size: .; j_call: TRBJ1-2; d_call: TRBD1; v_call: TRBV6-5; cdr3_aa: CASSYSGTGLYGYTF; cdr3_nt: TGTGCCAGCAGTTACTCTGGGACAGGGCTCTATGGCTACACCTTC
clone_size: few; j_call: TRBJ2-3; d_call: TRBD2; v_call: TRBV18; cdr3_aa: CASSQPGAGDADTQYF; cdr3_nt: TGTGCCAGCTCTCAGCCTGGGGCGGGAGACGCAGATACGCAGTATTTT
clone_size: .; j_call: TRBJ2-3; d_call: .; v_call: TRBV7-2; cdr3_aa: CASSLQSDTQYF; cdr3_nt: TGTGCCAGCAGCTTACAATCAGATACGCAGTATTTT
clone_size: .; j_call: TRBJ1-1; d_call: TRBD1; v_call: TRBV9; cdr3_aa: CASRSGGAGTEAFF; cdr3_nt: TGTGCCAGCAGATCAGGGGGCGCGGGCACTGAAGCTTTCTTT